The clone carrying this TCR beta chain was observed a single time. The target antigen is unknown. This sample is part of a study of shared clonotypes between healthy human individuals. As for the study in general: Sampling drew on donors who were two women and three men aged 18 to 49.

Study results and caveats: Clonotypes shared by all four sorted-subset donors had higher generation probabilities than non-shared clonotypes. The rarefaction results pointed to incomplete sorted-subset sequencing despite large depth.

Measured with immunoSEQ multiplex PCR; TCRdb has only the in-frame clones, and not every one. The sample lists over a million clones, over 95% occurring once. Germline V CDR1 and CDR2: SGHTA, FQGNSA. The length of the CDR3 is 16 residues. Deletions cut 2 bases from V and 2 bases from J, with 14 bases between. Each donor was a Caucasian adult residing in Nashville, Tennessee. The clonotype originates from a man aged 25-45 years in good health. The gene calls are TRBV7-2 and TRBJ2-3; TRBD2 might be the D (6 bases). Sequenced material: naive CD4+ T cells sorted from blood. Subset defined: CD45RA+ positively selected. The CDR3 DNA reads as TGTGCCAGCAGCTTAAATAGTGGAGGGGCCACAGATACGCAGTATTTT. This sequence encodes CASSLNSGGATDTQYF.